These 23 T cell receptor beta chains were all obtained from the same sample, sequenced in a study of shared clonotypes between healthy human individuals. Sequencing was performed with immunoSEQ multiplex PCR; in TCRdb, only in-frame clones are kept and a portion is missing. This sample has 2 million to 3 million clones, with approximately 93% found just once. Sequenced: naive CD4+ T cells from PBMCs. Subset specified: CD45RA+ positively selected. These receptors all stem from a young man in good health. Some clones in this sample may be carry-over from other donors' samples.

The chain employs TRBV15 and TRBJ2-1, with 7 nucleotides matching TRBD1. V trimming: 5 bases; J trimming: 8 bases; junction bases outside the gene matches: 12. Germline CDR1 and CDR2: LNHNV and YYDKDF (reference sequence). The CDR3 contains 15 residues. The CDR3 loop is CATSVRQGWGDEQFF. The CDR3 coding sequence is TGTGCCACCAGCGTAAGACAGGGATGGGGCGATGAGCAGTTCTTC.

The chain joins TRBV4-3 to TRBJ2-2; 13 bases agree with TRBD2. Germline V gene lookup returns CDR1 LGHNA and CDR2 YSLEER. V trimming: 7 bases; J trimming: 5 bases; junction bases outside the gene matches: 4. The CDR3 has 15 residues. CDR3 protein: CASTELAGGTGELFF. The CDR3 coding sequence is TGCGCCAGCACGGAACTAGCGGGAGGGACCGGGGAGCTGTTTTTT.

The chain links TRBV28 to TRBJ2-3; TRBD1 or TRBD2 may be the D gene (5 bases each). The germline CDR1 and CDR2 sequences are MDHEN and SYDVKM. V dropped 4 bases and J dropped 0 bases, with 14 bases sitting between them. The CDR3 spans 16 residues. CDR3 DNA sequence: TGTGCCAGCAGTTATTCGGGACGGTCTAGCACAGATACGCAGTATTTT. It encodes CASSYSGRSSTDTQYF.

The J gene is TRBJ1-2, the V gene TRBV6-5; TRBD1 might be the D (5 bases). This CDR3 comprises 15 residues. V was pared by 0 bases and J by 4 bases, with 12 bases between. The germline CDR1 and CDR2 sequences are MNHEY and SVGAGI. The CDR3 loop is CASSYSARGSYGYTF. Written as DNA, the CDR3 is TGTGCCAGCAGTTACTCGGCCCGGGGGAGCTATGGCTACACCTTC.

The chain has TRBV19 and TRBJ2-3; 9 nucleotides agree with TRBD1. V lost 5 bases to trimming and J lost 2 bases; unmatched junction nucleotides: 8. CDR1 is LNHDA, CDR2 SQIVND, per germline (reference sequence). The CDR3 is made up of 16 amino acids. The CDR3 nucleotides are TGTGCCAGTAGTGGCCGGGACAGGGCCCTCACAGATACGCAGTATTTT. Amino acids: CASSGRDRALTDTQYF. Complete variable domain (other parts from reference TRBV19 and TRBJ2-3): DGGITQSPKYLFRKEGQNVTLSCEQNLNHDAMYWYRQDPGQGLRLIYYSQIVNDFQKGDIAEGYSVSREKKESFPLTVTSAQKNPTAFYLCASSGRDRALTDTQYFGPGTRLTVL.

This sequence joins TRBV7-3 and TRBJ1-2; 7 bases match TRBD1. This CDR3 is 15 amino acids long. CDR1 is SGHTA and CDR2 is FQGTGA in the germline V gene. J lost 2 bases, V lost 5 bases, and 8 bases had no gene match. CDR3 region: CASSPRGGENYGYTF. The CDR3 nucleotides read TGTGCCAGCAGCCCCCGAGGGGGCGAGAACTATGGCTACACCTTC. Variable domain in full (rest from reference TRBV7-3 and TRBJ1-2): GAGVSQTPSNKVTEKGKYVELRCDPISGHTALYWYRQSLGQGPEFLIYFQGTGAADDSGLPNDRFFAVRPEGSVSTLKIQRTERGDSAVYLCASSPRGGENYGYTFGSGTRLTVV.

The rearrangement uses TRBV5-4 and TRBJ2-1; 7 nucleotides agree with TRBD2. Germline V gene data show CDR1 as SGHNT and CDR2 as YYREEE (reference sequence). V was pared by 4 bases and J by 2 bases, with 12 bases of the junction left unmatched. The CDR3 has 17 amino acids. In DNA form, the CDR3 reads TGTGCCAGCAGCCCCGGGGGGACTGGGAGACCCTACAATGAGCAGTTCTTC. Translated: CASSPGGTGRPYNEQFF.

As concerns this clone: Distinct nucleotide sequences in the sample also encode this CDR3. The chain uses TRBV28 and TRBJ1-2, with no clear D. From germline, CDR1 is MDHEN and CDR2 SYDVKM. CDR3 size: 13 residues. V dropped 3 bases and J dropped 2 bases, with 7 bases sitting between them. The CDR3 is CASSFKGNYGYTF. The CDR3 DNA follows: TGTGCCAGCAGTTTTAAAGGCAACTATGGCTACACCTTC.

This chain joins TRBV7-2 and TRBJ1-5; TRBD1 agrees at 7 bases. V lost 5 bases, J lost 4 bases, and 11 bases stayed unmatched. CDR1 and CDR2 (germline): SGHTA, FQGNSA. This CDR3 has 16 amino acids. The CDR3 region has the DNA TGTGCCAGCAGCAAAAATTCCGGGACAGTGAATCAGCCCCAGCATTTT. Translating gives CASSKNSGTVNQPQHF. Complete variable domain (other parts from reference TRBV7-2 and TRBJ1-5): GAGVSQSPSNKVTEKGKDVELRCDPISGHTALYWYRQSLGQGLEFLIYFQGNSAPDKSGLPSDRFSAERTGGSVSTLTIQRTQQEDSAVYLCASSKNSGTVNQPQHFGDGTRLSIL.

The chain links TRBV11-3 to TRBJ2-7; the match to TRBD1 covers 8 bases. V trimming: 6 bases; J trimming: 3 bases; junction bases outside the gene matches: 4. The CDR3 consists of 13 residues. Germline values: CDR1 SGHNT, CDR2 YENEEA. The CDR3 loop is CASSPGTGYEQYF. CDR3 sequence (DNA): TGTGCCAGCAGTCCGGGGACAGGCTACGAGCAGTACTTC.

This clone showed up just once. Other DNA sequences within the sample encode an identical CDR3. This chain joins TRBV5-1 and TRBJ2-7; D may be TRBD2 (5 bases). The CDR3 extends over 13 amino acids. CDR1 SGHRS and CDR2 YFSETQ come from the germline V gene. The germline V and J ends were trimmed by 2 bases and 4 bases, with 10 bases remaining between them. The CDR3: CASSLRRGYEQYF. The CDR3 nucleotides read TGCGCCAGCAGCTTAAGGCGCGGGTACGAGCAGTACTTC.

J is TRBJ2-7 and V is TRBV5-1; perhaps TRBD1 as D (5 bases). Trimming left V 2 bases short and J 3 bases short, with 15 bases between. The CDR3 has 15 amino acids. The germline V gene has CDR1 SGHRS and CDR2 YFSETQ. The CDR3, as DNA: TGCGCCAGCAGCTTTCTTGGCGGACACATCTACGAGCAGTACTTC. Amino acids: CASSFLGGHIYEQYF.

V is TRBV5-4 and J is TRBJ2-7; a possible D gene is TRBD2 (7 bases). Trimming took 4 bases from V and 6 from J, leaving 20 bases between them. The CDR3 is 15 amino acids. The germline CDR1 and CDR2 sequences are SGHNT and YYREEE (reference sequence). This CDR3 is CASSGGAATPVEQYF. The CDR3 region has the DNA TGTGCCAGCAGCGGGGGGGCGGCCACCCCCGTCGAGCAGTACTTC.

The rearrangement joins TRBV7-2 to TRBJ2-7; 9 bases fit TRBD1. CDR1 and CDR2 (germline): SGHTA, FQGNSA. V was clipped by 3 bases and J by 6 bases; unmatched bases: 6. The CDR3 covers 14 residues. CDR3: CASSFATDRGEQYF. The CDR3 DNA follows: TGTGCCAGCAGCTTCGCGACGGACAGGGGCGAGCAGTACTTC.

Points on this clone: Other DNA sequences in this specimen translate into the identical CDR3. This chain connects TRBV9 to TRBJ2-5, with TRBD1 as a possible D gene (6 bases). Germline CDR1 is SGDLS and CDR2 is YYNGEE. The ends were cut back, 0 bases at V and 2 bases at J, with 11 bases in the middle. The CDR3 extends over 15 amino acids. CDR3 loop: CASSVGGRGQETQYF. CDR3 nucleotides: TGTGCCAGCAGCGTAGGGGGCAGGGGTCAAGAGACCCAGTACTTC.

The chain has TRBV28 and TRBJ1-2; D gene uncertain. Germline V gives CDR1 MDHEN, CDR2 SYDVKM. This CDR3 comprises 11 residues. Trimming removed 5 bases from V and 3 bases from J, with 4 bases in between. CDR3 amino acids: CASSQDYGYTF. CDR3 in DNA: TGTGCCAGCAGTCAAGACTATGGCTACACCTTC.

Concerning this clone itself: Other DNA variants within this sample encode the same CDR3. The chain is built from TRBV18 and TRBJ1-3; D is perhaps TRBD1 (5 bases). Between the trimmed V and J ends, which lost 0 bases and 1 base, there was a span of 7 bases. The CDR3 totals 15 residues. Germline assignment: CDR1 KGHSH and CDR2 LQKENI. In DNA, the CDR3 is TGTGCCAGCTCACCACCGGGGCGGTCTGGAAACACCATATATTTT. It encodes CASSPPGRSGNTIYF.

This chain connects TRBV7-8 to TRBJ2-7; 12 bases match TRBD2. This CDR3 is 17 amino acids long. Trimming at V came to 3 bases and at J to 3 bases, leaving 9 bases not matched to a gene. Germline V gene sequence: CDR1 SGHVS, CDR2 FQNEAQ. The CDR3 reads CASSFFWTSGTYYEQYF. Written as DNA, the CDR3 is TGTGCCAGCAGCTTCTTCTGGACTAGCGGGACCTACTACGAGCAGTACTTC.

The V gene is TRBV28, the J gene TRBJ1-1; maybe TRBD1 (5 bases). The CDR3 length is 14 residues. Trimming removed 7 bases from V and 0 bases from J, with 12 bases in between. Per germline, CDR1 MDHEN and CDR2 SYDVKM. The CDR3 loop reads CASTLGQLNTEAFF. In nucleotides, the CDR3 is TGTGCCAGCACGTTAGGACAATTGAACACTGAAGCTTTCTTT.

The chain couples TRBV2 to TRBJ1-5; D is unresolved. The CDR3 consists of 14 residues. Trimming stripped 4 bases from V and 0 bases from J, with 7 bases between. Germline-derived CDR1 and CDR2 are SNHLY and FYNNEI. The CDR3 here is CASSAETSNQPQHF. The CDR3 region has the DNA TGTGCCAGCAGTGCAGAGACTAGCAATCAGCCCCAGCATTTT.

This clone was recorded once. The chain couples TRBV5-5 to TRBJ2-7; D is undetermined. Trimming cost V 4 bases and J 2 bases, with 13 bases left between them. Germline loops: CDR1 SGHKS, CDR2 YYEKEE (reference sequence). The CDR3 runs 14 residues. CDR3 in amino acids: CASSPRALTYEQYF. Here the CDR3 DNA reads TGTGCCAGCAGCCCCCGGGCACTAACCTACGAGCAGTACTTC.

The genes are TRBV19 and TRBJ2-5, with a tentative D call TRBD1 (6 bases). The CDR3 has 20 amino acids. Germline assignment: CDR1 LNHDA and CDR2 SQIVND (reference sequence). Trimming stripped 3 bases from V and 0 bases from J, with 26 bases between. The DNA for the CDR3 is TGTGCCAGTAGTATCGTCCCGTGGTCAGGAATTACAGGGAACCAAGAGACCCAGTACTTC. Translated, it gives CASSIVPWSGITGNQETQYF.

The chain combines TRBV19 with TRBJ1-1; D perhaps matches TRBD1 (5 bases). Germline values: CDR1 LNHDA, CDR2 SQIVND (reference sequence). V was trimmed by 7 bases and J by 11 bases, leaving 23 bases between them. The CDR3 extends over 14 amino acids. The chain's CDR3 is CASTSQTVAGGAFF. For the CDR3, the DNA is TGTGCCAGTACATCGCAGACAGTTGCCGGTGGGGCTTTCTTT.